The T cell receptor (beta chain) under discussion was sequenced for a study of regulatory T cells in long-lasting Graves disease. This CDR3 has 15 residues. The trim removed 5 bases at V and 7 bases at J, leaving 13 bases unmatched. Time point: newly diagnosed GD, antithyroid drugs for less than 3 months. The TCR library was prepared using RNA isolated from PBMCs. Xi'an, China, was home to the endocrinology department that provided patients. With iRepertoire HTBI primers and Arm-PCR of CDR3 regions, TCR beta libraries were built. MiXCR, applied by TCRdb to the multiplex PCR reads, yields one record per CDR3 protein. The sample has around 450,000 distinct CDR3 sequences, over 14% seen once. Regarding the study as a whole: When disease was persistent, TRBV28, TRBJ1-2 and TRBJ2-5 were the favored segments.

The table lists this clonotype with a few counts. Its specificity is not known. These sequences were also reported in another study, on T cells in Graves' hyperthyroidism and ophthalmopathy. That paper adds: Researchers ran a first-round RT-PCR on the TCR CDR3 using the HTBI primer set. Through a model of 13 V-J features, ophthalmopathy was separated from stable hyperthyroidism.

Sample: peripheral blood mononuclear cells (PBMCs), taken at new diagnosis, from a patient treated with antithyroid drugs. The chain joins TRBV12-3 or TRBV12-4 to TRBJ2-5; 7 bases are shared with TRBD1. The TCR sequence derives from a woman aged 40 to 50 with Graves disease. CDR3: CASSPAGQAYLTQYF. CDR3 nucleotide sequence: TGTGCCAGCAGTCCCGCTGGACAGGCCTATCTGACCCAGTACTTC.